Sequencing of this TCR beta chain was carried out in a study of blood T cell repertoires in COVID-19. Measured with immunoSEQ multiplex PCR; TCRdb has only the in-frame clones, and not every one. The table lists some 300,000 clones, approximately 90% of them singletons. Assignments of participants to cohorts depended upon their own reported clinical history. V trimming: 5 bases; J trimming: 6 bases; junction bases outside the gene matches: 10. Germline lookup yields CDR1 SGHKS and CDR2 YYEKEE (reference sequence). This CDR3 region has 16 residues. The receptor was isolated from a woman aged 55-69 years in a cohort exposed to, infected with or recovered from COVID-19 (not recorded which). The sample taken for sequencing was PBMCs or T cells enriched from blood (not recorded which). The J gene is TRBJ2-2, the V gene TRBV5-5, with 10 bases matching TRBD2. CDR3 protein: CASRKRAGGPSGELFF. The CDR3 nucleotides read TGTGCCAGCAGAAAAAGAGCGGGAGGGCCCTCCGGGGAGCTGTTTTTT.